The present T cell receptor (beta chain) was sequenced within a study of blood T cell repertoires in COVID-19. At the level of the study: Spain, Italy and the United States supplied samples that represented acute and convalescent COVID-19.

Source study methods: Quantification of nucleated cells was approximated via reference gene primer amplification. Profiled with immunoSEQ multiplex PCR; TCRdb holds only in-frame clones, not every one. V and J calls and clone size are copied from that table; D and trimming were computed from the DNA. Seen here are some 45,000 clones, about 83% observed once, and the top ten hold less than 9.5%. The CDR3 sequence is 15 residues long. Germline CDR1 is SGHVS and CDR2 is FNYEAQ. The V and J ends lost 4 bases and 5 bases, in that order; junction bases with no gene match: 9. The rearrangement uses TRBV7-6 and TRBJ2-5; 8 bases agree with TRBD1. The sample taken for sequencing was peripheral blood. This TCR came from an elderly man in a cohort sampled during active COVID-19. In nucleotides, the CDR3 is TGTGCCAGCAGCTCTCAGACAGGGGCGCCGGAGACCCAGTACTTC. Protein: CASSSQTGAPETQYF. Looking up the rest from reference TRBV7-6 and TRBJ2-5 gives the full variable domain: GAGVSQSPRYKVTKRGQDVALRCDPISGHVSLYWYRQALGQGPEFLTYFNYEAQQDKSGLPNDRFSAERPEGSISTLTIQRTEQRDSAMYRCASSSQTGAPETQYFGPGTRLLVL.